This TCR beta chain originates from a study of radiotherapy plus CTLA-4 blockade in lung cancer (dated by TCRdb to about 2018). With regard to the full study: Among enrolled patients, about 17% had an objective response and around 33% reached disease control.

The study tested focal radiation therapy combined with CTLA-4 blockade (ipilimumab) in patients with chemo-refractory metastatic non-small-cell lung cancer. A remark on this clone: Its antigen remains undetermined. Nothing much larger sits one base from this clone, and base qualities are not available.

Germline trimming: 5 bases from V, 2 bases from J; junction bases outside gene matches: 6. The CDR3 sequence holds 15 residues, the cysteine and phenylalanine included. The only DNA kept is the CDR3, 45 bases in frame from the first base. Based on the germline V gene, the CDR1 and CDR2 sequences are KGHSH and LQKENI. General findings and caveats noted by the study authors: The strongest predictors of response were reported to be early dynamic shifts in blood T cell clones along with a rise in serum interferon-beta following radiation. After treatment with radiotherapy and ipilimumab, TCR clones that came from tumors expanded in the peripheral blood.

Libraries came from the immunoSEQ multiplex PCR assay. In TCRdb, the immuneACCESS table is reduced to in-frame sequences with V and J assigned. These tables do not hold every clone; where another copy was compared, an unresolved V gene accounts for under half, and the others remain unexplained. This sample is represented by approximately 67,000 clones; around four fifths of them were singletons. 4% to 5% of the sample comes from the top ten. The chain uses TRBV18 and TRBJ1-3, with 7 middle bases fitting TRBD1. Specimen: peripheral blood, collected from a patient treated with radiotherapy plus ipilimumab. This TCR derives from a human donor with non-small cell lung cancer who had a partial response to radiotherapy plus ipilimumab. The nucleotides read TGTGCCAGCTCAACTCAAGACAGGGCTGGAAACACCATATATTTT. Its translation reads: CASSTQDRAGNTIYF.